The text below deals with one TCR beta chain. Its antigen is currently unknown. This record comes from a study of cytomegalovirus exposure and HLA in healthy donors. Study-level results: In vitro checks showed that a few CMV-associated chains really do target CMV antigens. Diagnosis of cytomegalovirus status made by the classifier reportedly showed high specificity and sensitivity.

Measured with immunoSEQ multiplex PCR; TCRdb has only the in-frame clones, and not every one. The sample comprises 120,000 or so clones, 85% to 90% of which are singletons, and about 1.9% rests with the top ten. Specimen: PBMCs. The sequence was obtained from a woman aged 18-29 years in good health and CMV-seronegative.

This chain's CDR3 is CASSFALAGGLETQYF. The CDR3 DNA follows: TGTGCCAGCAGTTTCGCCCTAGCGGGAGGGCTGGAGACCCAGTACTTC. The chain links TRBV27 to TRBJ2-5; TRBD2 matches at 12 bases. The CDR3 is made up of 16 amino acids. Germline V lookup: CDR1 MNHEY, CDR2 SMNVEV (reference sequence). V lost 3 bases, J lost 5 bases, and 7 bases stayed unmatched.